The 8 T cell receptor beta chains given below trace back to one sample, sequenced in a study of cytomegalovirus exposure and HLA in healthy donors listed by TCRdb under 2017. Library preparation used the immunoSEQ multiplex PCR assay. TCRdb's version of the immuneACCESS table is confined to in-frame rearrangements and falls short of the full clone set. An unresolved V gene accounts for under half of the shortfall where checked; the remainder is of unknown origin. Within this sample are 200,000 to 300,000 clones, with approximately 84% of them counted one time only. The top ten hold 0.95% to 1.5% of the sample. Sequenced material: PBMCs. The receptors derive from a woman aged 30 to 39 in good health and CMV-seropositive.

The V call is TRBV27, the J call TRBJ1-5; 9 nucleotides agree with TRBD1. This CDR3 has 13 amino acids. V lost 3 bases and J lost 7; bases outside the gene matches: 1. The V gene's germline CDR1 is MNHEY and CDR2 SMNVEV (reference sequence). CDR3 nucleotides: TGTGCCAGCAGTTTGGACAGGGGACAGCCCCAGCATTTT. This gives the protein CASSLDRGQPQHF.

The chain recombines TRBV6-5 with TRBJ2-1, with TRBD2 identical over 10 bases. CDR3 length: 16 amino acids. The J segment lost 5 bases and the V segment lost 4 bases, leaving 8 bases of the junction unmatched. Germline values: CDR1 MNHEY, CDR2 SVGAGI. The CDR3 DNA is TGTGCCAGCAGTTCTTCCACTAGCGGGGTTGACAATGAGCAGTTCTTC. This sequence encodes CASSSSTSGVDNEQFF.

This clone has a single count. Written as DNA, the CDR3 is TGTGCCAGCAGCCAAGATGGTGGGACAGGACGAGGCTACACCTTC. Translating gives CASSQDGGTGRGYTF. This chain uses TRBV14 with TRBJ1-2, with TRBD1 matching 8 bases. The CDR3 extends over 15 amino acids. Trimming at V came to 0 bases and at J to 8 bases, leaving 8 bases not matched to a gene. CDR1 and CDR2 (germline): SGHDN, FVKESK. Filled out from reference TRBV14 and TRBJ1-2, the complete variable domain reads EAGVTQFPSHSVIEKGQTVTLRCDPISGHDNLYWYRRVMGKEIKFLLHFVKESKQDESGMPNNRFLAERTGGTYSTLKVQPAELEDSGVYFCASSQDGGTGRGYTFGSGTRLTVV.

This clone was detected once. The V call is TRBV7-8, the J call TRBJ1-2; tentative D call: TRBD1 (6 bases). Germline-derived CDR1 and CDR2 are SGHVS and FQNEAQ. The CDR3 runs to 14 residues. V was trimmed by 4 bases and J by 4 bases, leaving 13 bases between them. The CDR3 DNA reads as TGTGCCAGCAGCTACGACAGGCCAGTCTATGGCTACACCTTC. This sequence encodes CASSYDRPVYGYTF.

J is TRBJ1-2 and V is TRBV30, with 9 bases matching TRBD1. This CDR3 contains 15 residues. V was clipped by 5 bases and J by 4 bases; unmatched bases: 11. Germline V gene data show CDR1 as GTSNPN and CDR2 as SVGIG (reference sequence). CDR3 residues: CAWHYRDREGYGYTF. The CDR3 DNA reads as TGTGCCTGGCACTACCGGGACAGGGAGGGCTATGGCTACACCTTC.

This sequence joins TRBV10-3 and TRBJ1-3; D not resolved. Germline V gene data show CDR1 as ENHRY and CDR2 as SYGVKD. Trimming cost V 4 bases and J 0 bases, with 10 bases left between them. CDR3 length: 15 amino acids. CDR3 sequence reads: CAISAPESSGNTIYF. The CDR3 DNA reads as TGTGCCATCAGTGCACCGGAGAGCTCTGGAAACACCATATATTTT.

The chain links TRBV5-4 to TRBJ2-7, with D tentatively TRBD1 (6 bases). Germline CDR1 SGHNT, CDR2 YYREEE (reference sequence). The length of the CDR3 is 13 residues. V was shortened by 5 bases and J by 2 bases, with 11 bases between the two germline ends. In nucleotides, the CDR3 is TGTGCCAGCAGGAGACAGGACGCCTACGAGCAGTACTTC. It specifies CASRRQDAYEQYF. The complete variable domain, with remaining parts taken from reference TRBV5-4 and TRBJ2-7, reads ETGVTQSPTHLIKTRGQQVTLRCSSQSGHNTVSWYQQALGQGPQFIFQYYREEENGRGNFPPRFSGLQFPNYSSELNVNALELDDSALYLCASRRQDAYEQYFGPGTRLTVT.

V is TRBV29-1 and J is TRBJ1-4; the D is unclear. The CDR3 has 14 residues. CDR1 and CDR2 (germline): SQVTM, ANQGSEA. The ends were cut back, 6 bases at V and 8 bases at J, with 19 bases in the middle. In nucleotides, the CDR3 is TGCAGCGTCCGGGGAGAGTCAATGGTGGAAAAACTGTTTTTT. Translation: CSVRGESMVEKLFF.